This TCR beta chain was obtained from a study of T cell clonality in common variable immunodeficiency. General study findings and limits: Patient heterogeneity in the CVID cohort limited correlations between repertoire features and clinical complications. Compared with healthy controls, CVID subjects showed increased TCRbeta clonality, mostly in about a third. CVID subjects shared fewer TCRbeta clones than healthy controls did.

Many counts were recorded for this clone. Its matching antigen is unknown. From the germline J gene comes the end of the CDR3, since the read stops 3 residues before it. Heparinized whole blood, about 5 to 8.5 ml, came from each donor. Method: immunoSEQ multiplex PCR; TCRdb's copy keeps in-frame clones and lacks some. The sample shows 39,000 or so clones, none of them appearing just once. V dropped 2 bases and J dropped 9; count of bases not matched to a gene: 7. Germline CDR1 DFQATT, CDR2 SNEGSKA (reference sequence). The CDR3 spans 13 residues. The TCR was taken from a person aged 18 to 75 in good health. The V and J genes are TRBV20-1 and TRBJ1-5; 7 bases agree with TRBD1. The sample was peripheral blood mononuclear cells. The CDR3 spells CSARSDRLMPQHF. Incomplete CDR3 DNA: TGCAGTGCTAGATCGGACAGGCTGATGCCC.